This TCR beta chain appears in the sequencing data of a study of cytomegalovirus exposure and HLA in healthy donors. General study results and limits: The classifier reportedly diagnosed cytomegalovirus status with high specificity and sensitivity.

Comments on this clone: The antigen is undetermined.

Primers included in the PCR were 60 Vbeta and 13 Jbeta primers. Under the authors' procedure: It was a later analysis that counted tens of millions of unique TCR beta chains, of which about 10 million were shared. The table came from immunoSEQ multiplex PCR; TCRdb's copy has only in-frame clones and leaves some out. That table is the source of V, J and clone size, and D and trimming were worked out from the DNA. Of about 96,000 clones listed, roughly 79% are singletons. CDR3 size: 14 residues. Losses at the gene ends were 7 bases for V and 5 bases for J; bases not matched to a gene: 6. CDR1 MNHNY and CDR2 SVGAGI come from the germline V gene (reference sequence).

The source material was PBMCs. This receptor was taken from a female donor in good health and CMV-seropositive. The V call is TRBV6-6, the J call TRBJ2-3, with 10 bases matching TRBD1. CDR3 amino acids: CASITGQGIDTQYF. The CDR3 nucleotides read TGTGCCAGCATTACGGGACAGGGGATAGATACGCAGTATTTT.